This T cell receptor beta chain was identified in a study of identical twins. The table lists this clonotype with a few counts. Using its own MiXCR run on the 5' RACE reads, TCRdb lists one record per CDR3 protein. Found here are some 500,000 distinct CDR3 sequences, 20% to 25% of them singletons; the top ten hold 0.75% to 0.95%. The sample was also linked to a second study, of T cells expressing NK-cell markers.

The specimen was CD4+ T cells sorted from blood. The sequence was collected from a woman aged 18 to 35 in good health.

The CDR3 region is CASLLGTDLLYEQYF. The CDR3 nucleotides read TGTGCCAGCCTACTCGGGACAGATTTACTCTACGAGCAGTACTTC. The V and J genes are TRBV2 and TRBJ2-7, with TRBD1 identical over 7 bases. CDR1 is SNHLY, CDR2 FYNNEI, per germline. The CDR3 is 15 residues long. V trimming: 8 bases; J trimming: 3 bases; junction bases outside the gene matches: 13.